The clone carrying this T cell receptor beta chain appeared many times. Antigen: not known. HTBI primers from iRepertoire and Arm-PCR of CDR3 regions yielded the TCR beta libraries. TCRdb itself ran the multiplex PCR reads through MiXCR, one entry per CDR3 protein. Among fewer than 400,000 distinct CDR3 sequences listed, about 19% were seen once. The data are from a study of regulatory T cells in long-lasting Graves disease. Overall study findings and caveats: Persistent Graves' cases showed lower TCR diversity than newly diagnosed cases.

Time point meaning: persistent/refractory GD, antithyroid drugs over 5 years with positive TRAb. Generation of the TCR library employed RNA extracted from PBMCs. Graves' disease diagnosis was established per American Thyroid Association guidelines. V lost 3 bases, J lost 1 base, and 9 bases lay in between. Germline values: CDR1 GTSNPN, CDR2 SVGIG (reference sequence). CDR3 size: 13 residues. The J gene is TRBJ1-1, the V gene TRBV30; possibly TRBD1 for D (6 bases). Source: peripheral blood mononuclear cells (PBMCs), taken when the disease was refractory, from a patient treated with antithyroid drugs. The source of this sequence is a female donor with Graves disease. Here the CDR3 DNA reads TGTGCCTGGAGCTTACAGGGGAACACTGAAGCTTTCTTT. It is translated as CAWSLQGNTEAFF.